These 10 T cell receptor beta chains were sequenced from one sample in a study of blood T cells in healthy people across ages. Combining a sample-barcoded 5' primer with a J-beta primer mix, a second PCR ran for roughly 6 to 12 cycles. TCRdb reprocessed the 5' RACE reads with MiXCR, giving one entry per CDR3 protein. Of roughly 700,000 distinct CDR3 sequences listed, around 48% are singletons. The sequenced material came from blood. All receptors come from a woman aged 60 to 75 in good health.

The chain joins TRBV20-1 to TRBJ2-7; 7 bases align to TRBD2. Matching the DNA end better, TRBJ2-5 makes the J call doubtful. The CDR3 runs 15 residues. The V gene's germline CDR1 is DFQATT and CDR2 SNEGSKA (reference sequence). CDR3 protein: CSAGGGGSAGETQYF. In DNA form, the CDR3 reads TGCAGTGCTGGGGGGGGTGGGTCGGCGGGGGAGACCCAGTACTTC.

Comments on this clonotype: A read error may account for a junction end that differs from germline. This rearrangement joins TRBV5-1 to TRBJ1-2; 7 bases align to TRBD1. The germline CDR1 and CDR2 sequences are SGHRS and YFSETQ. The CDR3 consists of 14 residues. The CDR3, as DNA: TGCGCCAGCAGCGTGCGACAGGGCGGCTATGACTACACCTTC. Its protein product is CASSVRQGGYDYTF.

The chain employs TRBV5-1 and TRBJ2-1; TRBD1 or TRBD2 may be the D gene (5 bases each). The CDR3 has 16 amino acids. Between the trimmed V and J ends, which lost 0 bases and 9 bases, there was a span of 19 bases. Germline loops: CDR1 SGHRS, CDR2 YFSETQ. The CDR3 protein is CASSLASGLLQGEQFF. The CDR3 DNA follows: TGCGCCAGCAGCTTGGCCTCAGGACTCCTCCAGGGTGAGCAGTTCTTC.

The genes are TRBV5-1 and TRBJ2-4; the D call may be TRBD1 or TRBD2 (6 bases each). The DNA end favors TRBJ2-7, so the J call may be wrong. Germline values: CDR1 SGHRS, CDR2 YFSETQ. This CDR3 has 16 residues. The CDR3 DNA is TGCGCCAGCAGCTTGGCTCGGAGGGGGTTGCGCTACGAGCAGTACTTC. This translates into CASSLARRGLRYEQYF.

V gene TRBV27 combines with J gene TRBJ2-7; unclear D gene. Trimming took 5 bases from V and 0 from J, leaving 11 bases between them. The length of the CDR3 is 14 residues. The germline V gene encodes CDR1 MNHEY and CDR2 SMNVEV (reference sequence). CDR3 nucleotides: TGTGCCAGCAGTCTCCGCCTGGGCTCCTACGAGCAGTACTTC. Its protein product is CASSLRLGSYEQYF.

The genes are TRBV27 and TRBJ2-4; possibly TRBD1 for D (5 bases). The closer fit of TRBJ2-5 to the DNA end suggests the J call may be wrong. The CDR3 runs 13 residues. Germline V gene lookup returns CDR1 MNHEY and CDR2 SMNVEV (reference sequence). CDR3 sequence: CASSIPGIKTQYF. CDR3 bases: TGTGCCAGCAGTATACCAGGGATCAAGACCCAGTACTTC.

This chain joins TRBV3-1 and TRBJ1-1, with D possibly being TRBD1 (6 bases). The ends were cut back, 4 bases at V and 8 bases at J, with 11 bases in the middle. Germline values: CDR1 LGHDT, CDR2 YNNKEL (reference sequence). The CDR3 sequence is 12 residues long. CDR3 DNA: TGTGCCAGCAGCCCTACCGACAGGGAAGCTTTCTTT. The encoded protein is CASSPTDREAFF.

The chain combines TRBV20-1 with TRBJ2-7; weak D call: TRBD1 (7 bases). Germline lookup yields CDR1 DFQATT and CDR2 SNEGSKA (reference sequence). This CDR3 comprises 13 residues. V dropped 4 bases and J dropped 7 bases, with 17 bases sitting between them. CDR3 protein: CSANRETGREQYF. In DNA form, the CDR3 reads TGCAGTGCTAATCGGGAGACAGGGAGGGAGCAGTACTTC.

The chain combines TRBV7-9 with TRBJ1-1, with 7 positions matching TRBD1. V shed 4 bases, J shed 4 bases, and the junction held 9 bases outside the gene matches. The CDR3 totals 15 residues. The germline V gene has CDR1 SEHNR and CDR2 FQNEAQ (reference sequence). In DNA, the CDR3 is TGTGCCAGCAGCTCCGGACAGGCCCGTGGCACTGAAGCTTTCTTT. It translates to CASSSGQARGTEAFF.

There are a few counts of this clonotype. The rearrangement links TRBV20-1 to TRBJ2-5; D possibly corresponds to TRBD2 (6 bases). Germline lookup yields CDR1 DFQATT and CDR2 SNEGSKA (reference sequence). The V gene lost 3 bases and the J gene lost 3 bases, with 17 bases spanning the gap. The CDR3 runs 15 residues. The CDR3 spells CSASRAGWEEETQYF. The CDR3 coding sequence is TGCAGTGCTAGCAGGGCGGGGTGGGAGGAAGAGACCCAGTACTTC.